This TCR beta chain appears in the sequencing data of a study of T cell responses to AZD1222 COVID-19 vaccine. Whole-study results and caveats: Donors were mostly white British, more females; clonal diversity possibly underestimated. Regions 160-218 and 743-854 held dominance among vaccine-associated CD4 TCRs, which spanned spike.

This clone has a count of ten or more. Its antigen is not identified. Sequencing was performed with immunoSEQ multiplex PCR; in TCRdb, only in-frame clones are kept and a portion is missing. This sample has about 120,000 clones, with roughly 91% found just once. CDR1 SGDLS and CDR2 YYNGEE come from the germline V gene. The V and J ends lost 2 bases and 6 bases respectively, with 15 bases between them. The CDR3 has 15 amino acids. This chain uses TRBV9 with TRBJ1-5; TRBD1 might be the D (5 bases). The sequenced sample was peripheral blood, obtained on day 0 of AZD1222 vaccination. The TCR comes from an adult in good health. The CDR3 reads CASSVGGGLGQPQHF. CDR3 nucleotide sequence: TGTGCCAGCAGCGTGGGGGGAGGGTTGGGTCAGCCCCAGCATTTT.